This T cell receptor (beta chain) derives from a study of T-cell memory formation after mild COVID-19. With regard to this clonotype: The antigen is undetermined.

Study-wide findings and caveats: A second wave of clones peaked on day 37, and their SARS-CoV-2 specificity went unconfirmed.

TCR alpha and TCR beta cDNA libraries carrying sample barcodes and UMIs were produced by 5'RACE using constant-segment primers. Each CDR3 protein is one row after TCRdb ran MiXCR on the 5' RACE reads. The table has approximately 300,000 distinct CDR3 sequences, 15% seen once. CDR3 length equals 12 residues. V trimming: 6 bases; J trimming: 13 bases; junction bases outside the gene matches: 9. Per the germline V gene, CDR1 is KGHSH and CDR2 is LQKENI. This sequence joins TRBV18 and TRBJ2-5; 9 nucleotides agree with TRBD1. The sample consisted of PBMCs or a T cell subset sorted from them (not recorded which). This sequence was found in a man aged 18-30 years who had mild COVID-19 (a few samples of this study predate the infection). Cell type and time point are not known. The CDR3 DNA sequence: TGTGCCAGCTCCCCGACACAGGGGGCGTTGTACTTC. Translated: CASSPTQGALYF.